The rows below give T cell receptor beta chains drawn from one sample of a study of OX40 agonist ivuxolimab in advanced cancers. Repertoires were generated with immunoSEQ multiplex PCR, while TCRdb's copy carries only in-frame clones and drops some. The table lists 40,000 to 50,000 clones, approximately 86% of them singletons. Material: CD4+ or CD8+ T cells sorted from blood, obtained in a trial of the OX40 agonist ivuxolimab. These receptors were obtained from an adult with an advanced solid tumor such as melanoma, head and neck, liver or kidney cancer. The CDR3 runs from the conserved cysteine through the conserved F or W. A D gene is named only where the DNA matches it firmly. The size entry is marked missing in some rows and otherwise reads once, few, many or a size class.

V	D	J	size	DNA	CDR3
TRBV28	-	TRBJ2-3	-	TGTGCCAGCAGTCCCCGGGGGCGCGGGCACACAGATACGCAGTATTTT	CASSPRGRGHTDTQYF
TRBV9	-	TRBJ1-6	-	TGTGCCAGCAGCGTTGGGGCCGATGTAACTCCCCTCCACTTT	CASSVGADVTPLHF
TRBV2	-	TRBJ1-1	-	TGTGCCAGCAGTGAAGTCTCCAGCATGAACACTGAAGCTTTCTTT	CASSEVSSMNTEAFF
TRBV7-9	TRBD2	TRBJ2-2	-	TGTGCCAGCAGTATCGGGAGGGGACACACCGGGGAGCTGTTTTTT	CASSIGRGHTGELFF
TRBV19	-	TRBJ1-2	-	TGTGCCAGCAAGGTGACAGGAATACATCGGGGCTACACCTTC	CASKVTGIHRGYTF
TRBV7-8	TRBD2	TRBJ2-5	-	TGTGCCAGCAGCCCCAAAAATCTAGCGGGAGAAATTGGAGAGACCCAGTACTTC	CASSPKNLAGEIGETQYF
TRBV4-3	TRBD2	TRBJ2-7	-	TGCGCCAGCAGCCAAGATCGGGCTAGCGGGGGCGGGTACGAGCAGTACTTC	CASSQDRASGGGYEQYF
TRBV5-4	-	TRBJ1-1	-	TGTGCCAGCAGCTCAACAGGGAACACTGAAGCTTTCTTT	CASSSTGNTEAFF
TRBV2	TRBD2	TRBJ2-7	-	TGTGCCAGCTTGGGACTAGCGAGATCGGGCTACGAGCAGTACTTC	CASLGLARSGYEQYF
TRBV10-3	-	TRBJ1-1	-	TGTGCCACTATTTCAGGGAGCACTGAAGCTTTCTTT	CATISGSTEAFF
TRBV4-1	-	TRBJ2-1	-	TGCGCCAGCAGCCCTCAGGGGAGGGGATCAGATGAGCAGTTCTTC	CASSPQGRGSDEQFF
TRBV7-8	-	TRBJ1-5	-	TGTGCCAGCAGGTCGGACAGATATAGCAATCAGCCCCAGCATTTT	CASRSDRYSNQPQHF
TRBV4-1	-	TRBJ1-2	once	TGCGCCAGCAGCCAAGTAGAAGGGGCCTATGGCTACACCTTC	CASSQVEGAYGYTF
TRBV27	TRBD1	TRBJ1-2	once	TGTGCCAGCACTAGGGCAGGGGGCGCGGGCTATGGCTACACCTTC	CASTRAGGAGYGYTF
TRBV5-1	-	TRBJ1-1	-	TGCGCCAGCAGCATAAGCGGGGGAACTGAAGCTTTCTTT	CASSISGGTEAFF
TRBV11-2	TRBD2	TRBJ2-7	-	TGTGCCAGCAGTTGGACTAGCGGGTCTTACGAGCAGTACTTC	CASSWTSGSYEQYF
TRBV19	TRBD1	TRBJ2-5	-	TGTGCCAGTAGTATCGTACAGGGGGAGACCCAGTACTTC	CASSIVQGETQYF
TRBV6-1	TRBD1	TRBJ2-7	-	TGTGCGTCGTCTCCGGGACAGGCTGACTACGAGCAGTACTTC	CASSPGQADYEQYF
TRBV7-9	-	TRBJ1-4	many	TGTGCCAGCAGCTTGGACCCTAAGGGCAGGGACCCTAATGAAAAACTGTTTTTT	CASSLDPKGRDPNEKLFF
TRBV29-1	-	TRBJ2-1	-	TGCAGCGTTGGACGGCTTCTCCCGCCGCGTTCGGGAAATGAGCAGTTCTTC	CSVGRLLPPRSGNEQFF
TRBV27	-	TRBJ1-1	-	TGTGCCAGCAGTTTATGGAGGGGGGGTGAAGCTTTCTTT	CASSLWRGGEAFF
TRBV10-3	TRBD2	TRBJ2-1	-	TGTGCCATCAGTAACTCTAGCGGGGCCGGGAATGAGCAGTTCTTC	CAISNSSGAGNEQFF
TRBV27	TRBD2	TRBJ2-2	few	TGTGCCAGCAGTTTAGGGACTAGGGGAATCGGGGAGCTGTTTTTT	CASSLGTRGIGELFF
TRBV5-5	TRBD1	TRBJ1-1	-	TGTGCCAGCAGGATCACAGGGGGCGCATGGCCTGAAGCTTTCTTT	CASRITGGAWPEAFF
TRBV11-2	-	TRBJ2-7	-	TGTGCCAGCAGCTTACGTTCAGGGGGGTTGGACGAGCAGTACTTC	CASSLRSGGLDEQYF